This entry concerns a single T cell receptor beta chain. The antigen remains unidentified. This sample stems from a study of T cells in narcolepsy. For the study at large: Enrolled donors included narcolepsy type 1 or type 2 patients and healthy controls. Study results and limitations: Reportedly, autoreactive clonotypes were serially detected in patients' blood but not controls'. Some memory CD4+ repertoires had no autoreactive clone sequences. HCRT-specific and TRIB2-specific autoreactive clonotypes appeared among same-patient CSF and blood CD4+ clonotypes.

Sequencing used immunoSEQ multiplex PCR; TCRdb keeps in-frame clones, though not all of them. This table has tens of thousands of clones, 87% appearing once. Germline V lookup: CDR1 MNHEY, CDR2 SVGAGI. CDR3 length equals 15 residues. The sequence derives from a human donor with narcolepsy. The V and J genes are TRBV6-5 and TRBJ2-5; 10 positions agree with TRBD1. The J call may be wrong; the DNA end is better matched by TRBJ2-7. The sequenced sample was CD45RA- memory CD4+ T cells from PBMCs. CDR3 protein: CASSVRDRGTYEQYF. The CDR3 DNA reads TGTGCCAGCAGTGTCCGGGACAGGGGAACCTACGAGCAGTACTTC.